The text below deals with one TCR beta chain. Its antigen is not identified. This sample was taken from a study of T cell responses to AZD1222 COVID-19 vaccine. Only in-frame clones appear in the TCRdb table, and some are missing; sequencing was by immunoSEQ multiplex PCR. The profile covers 100,000 to 150,000 clones, with 80% to 90% appearing a single time and about 4.3% taken by the ten largest. Study observations and caveats: White British donors predominated, females outnumbered males, and clonal diversity was possibly underestimated.

Germline CDR1 is WNHNN and CDR2 is SYGVQD (reference sequence). Between the trimmed V and J ends, which lost 0 bases and 10 bases, there was a span of 12 bases. The CDR3 contains 13 residues. The source is an adult in good health. Specimen: peripheral blood, collected on day 0 of AZD1222 vaccination. The rearrangement links TRBV10-1 to TRBJ1-1; D unresolved. The DNA for the CDR3 is TGCGCCAGCAGTGAGTCCACAAGACCTCGAGCTTTCTTT. It translates to CASSESTRPRAFF.